These 18 T cell receptor beta chains were all obtained from the same sample, sequenced in a study of blood T cell repertoires in COVID-19. Assay: immunoSEQ multiplex PCR; the TCRdb copy retains only in-frame clones and omits some. The repertoire holds 200,000 to 250,000 clones, with roughly four fifths as singletons. The sample was PBMCs or T cells enriched from blood (not recorded which). The origin of the receptors is a man between 60 and 75 years old who had recovered from COVID-19.

This clone has only a few counts. The J gene is TRBJ1-4, the V gene TRBV5-1, with D possibly TRBD1 on 5 matching bases. Germline CDR1 and CDR2: SGHRS and YFSETQ. The CDR3 is made up of 14 amino acids. Trimming stripped 4 bases from V and 5 bases from J, with 12 bases between. CDR3 nucleotide sequence: TGCGCCAGCAGCGTCGGGGGGAGCAATGAAAAACTGTTTTTT. Translating gives CASSVGGSNEKLFF. Together with reference TRBV5-1 and TRBJ1-4, the CDR3 gives the full variable domain: KAGVTQTPRYLIKTRGQQVTLSCSPISGHRSVSWYQQTPGQGLQFLFEYFSETQRNKGNFPGRFSGRQFSNSRSEMNVSTLELGDSALYLCASSVGGSNEKLFFGSGTQLSVL.

J is TRBJ1-5 and V is TRBV10-3; D not certain. Trimming stripped 8 bases from V and 5 bases from J, with 10 bases between. The CDR3 has 12 residues. Germline CDR1 is ENHRY and CDR2 is SYGVKD. CDR3 residues: CAISVGDQPQHF. Here the CDR3 DNA reads TGTGCCATCTCGGTGGGCGATCAGCCCCAGCATTTT.

The rearrangement uses TRBV10-3 and TRBJ1-3; tentatively, D is TRBD1 (6 bases). This CDR3 comprises 14 residues. V shed 5 bases and J shed 0 bases, with 8 bases lying between them. CDR1 and CDR2 (germline): ENHRY, SYGVKD. The CDR3 DNA reads as TGTGCCATCAGTAAACAGGGCTCTGGAAACACCATATATTTT. Its protein product is CAISKQGSGNTIYF.

This sequence joins TRBV3-1 (or the pseudogene TRBV3-2) and TRBJ2-1, with 10 nucleotides matching TRBD1. V dropped 5 bases and J dropped 3; count of bases not matched to a gene: 7. CDR1 and CDR2 (germline): LGHDT, YNNKEL (reference sequence). CDR3 size: 16 residues. The CDR3: CASSKGGDRGYNEQFF. The CDR3 DNA reads as TGTGCCAGCAGCAAAGGGGGGGACAGGGGCTACAATGAGCAGTTCTTC.

V gene TRBV6-6 combines with J gene TRBJ1-5; 7 bases fit TRBD1. The V and J ends lost 0 bases and 7 bases, in that order; junction bases with no gene match: 6. In germline, CDR1 is MNHNY, CDR2 SVGAGI (reference sequence). The CDR3 runs 15 residues. The CDR3 region is CASSYSATGRQPQHF. CDR3 coding DNA: TGTGCCAGCAGTTACTCTGCGACAGGGAGGCAGCCCCAGCATTTT.

The gene calls are TRBV5-4 and TRBJ1-1; 12 bases agree with TRBD1. This CDR3 comprises 15 residues. The germline V gene has CDR1 SGHNT and CDR2 YYREEE (reference sequence). Germline trimming cut 0 bases from V and 5 bases from J; bases unmatched to any gene: 2. This chain's CDR3 is CASSLGDRGRTEAFF. The CDR3 nucleotides are TGTGCCAGCAGCTTGGGGGACAGGGGGCGGACTGAAGCTTTCTTT.

The rearrangement links TRBV5-1 to TRBJ1-1; possible D gene TRBD1, 6 bases. V gave up 2 bases and J gave up 5 bases, with 13 bases separating them. Germline V gene sequence: CDR1 SGHRS, CDR2 YFSETQ. This CDR3 region has 14 residues. The CDR3 coding sequence is TGCGCCAGCAGCTTAGCAGGGGACCCTACTGAAGCTTTCTTT. It codes for CASSLAGDPTEAFF.

The chain employs TRBV12-3 or TRBV12-4 and TRBJ2-5, with TRBD2 as a possible D gene (5 bases). The CDR3 contains 13 residues. Deletions cut 2 bases from V and 4 bases from J, with 8 bases between. CDR3 bases: TGTGCCAGCAGTTTATCGGACTCAGAGACCCAGTACTTC. Translating gives CASSLSDSETQYF.

The chain joins TRBV27 to TRBJ1-6, with D unclear. CDR1 MNHEY and CDR2 SMNVEV come from the germline V gene (reference sequence). Trimming took 3 bases from V and 5 from J, leaving 8 bases between them. This CDR3 region has 14 residues. The CDR3 sequence: CASSFKENNSPLHF. The CDR3 DNA follows: TGTGCCAGCAGTTTCAAAGAGAATAATTCACCCCTCCACTTT.

The chain joins TRBV7-2 to TRBJ2-2; D might be TRBD1 (5 bases). Trimming pared 3 bases from V and 7 bases from J, leaving 15 bases between. This CDR3 is 15 amino acids long. Germline values: CDR1 SGHTA, CDR2 FQGNSA. The chain's CDR3 is CASSFQGAAGGELFF. In DNA, the CDR3 is TGTGCCAGCAGCTTCCAGGGCGCAGCAGGCGGGGAGCTGTTTTTT.

The chain links TRBV7-2 to TRBJ2-3, with D unclear. CDR1 is SGHTA and CDR2 is FQGNSA in the germline V gene. The ends were cut back, 4 bases at V and 11 bases at J, with 16 bases in the middle. The CDR3 is made up of 13 amino acids. The CDR3 nucleotides read TGTGCCAGCAGCTCCGACTTAACCCCTAGGCAGTATTTT. The encoded protein is CASSSDLTPRQYF.

V usage is TRBV3-1 (or the pseudogene TRBV3-2) and J usage is TRBJ2-7; 7 nucleotides agree with TRBD1. The CDR3 length is 15 residues. V lost 4 bases and J lost 2; bases outside the gene matches: 8. Germline CDR1 is LGHDT and CDR2 is YNNKEL (reference sequence). The CDR3 here is CASSPTPGQAYEQYF. The CDR3 nucleotides are TGTGCCAGCAGCCCTACCCCCGGACAGGCCTACGAGCAGTACTTC.

This clone occurred a few times. This chain uses TRBV3-1 (or the pseudogene TRBV3-2) with TRBJ1-2, with D perhaps matching TRBD1 (5 bases). The CDR3 covers 15 residues. The V end lost 0 bases, the J end lost 8 bases, and 16 bases lay between the germline ends. Germline CDR1 LGHDT, CDR2 YNNKEL (reference sequence). CDR3 DNA: TGTGCCAGCAGCCAAGATAGTGCGGGGACGGGAGGCTACACCTTC. Protein: CASSQDSAGTGGYTF.

This chain uses TRBV7-8 with TRBJ2-3; 7 nucleotides agree with TRBD2. CDR1 is SGHVS, CDR2 FQNEAQ, per germline. V lost 5 bases, J lost 4 bases, and 6 bases stayed unmatched. The CDR3 is 14 residues long. CDR3 protein: CASSVRLAADTQYF. CDR3 DNA sequence: TGTGCCAGCAGCGTCCGACTAGCCGCAGATACGCAGTATTTT. Using reference TRBV7-8 and TRBJ2-3 for the parts outside the CDR3, the full variable domain is GAGVSQSPRYKVAKRGQDVALRCDPISGHVSLFWYQQALGQGPEFLTYFQNEAQLDKSGLPSDRFFAERPEGSVSTLKIQRTQQEDSAVYLCASSVRLAADTQYFGPGTRLTVL.

This chain joins TRBV18 and TRBJ2-3; 7 bases align to TRBD1. The J segment lost 3 bases and the V segment lost 0 bases, leaving 9 bases of the junction unmatched. The CDR3 spans 17 residues. Per the germline V gene, CDR1 is KGHSH and CDR2 is LQKENI. The CDR3 nucleotides read TGTGCCAGCTCACCACCCTTTCAGGGGGTCTGGACAGATACGCAGTATTTT. Encoded protein: CASSPPFQGVWTDTQYF. The whole variable domain, filled in from reference TRBV18 and TRBJ2-3, reads NAGVMQNPRHLVRRRGQEARLRCSPMKGHSHVYWYRQLPEEGLKFMVYLQKENIIDESGMPKERFSAEFPKEGPSILRIQQVVRGDSAAYFCASSPPFQGVWTDTQYFGPGTRLTVL.

The chain employs TRBV18 and TRBJ2-3, with D possibly being TRBD1 (5 bases). Between the trimmed V and J ends, which lost 3 bases and 0 bases, there was a span of 10 bases. The CDR3 has 15 residues. Germline CDR1 is KGHSH and CDR2 is LQKENI. The CDR3 reads CASSPGHDSTDTQYF. The CDR3 bases are TGTGCCAGCTCACCCGGACACGATAGCACAGATACGCAGTATTTT. The full variable domain, rest sourced from reference TRBV18 and TRBJ2-3, is NAGVMQNPRHLVRRRGQEARLRCSPMKGHSHVYWYRQLPEEGLKFMVYLQKENIIDESGMPKERFSAEFPKEGPSILRIQQVVRGDSAAYFCASSPGHDSTDTQYFGPGTRLTVL.

V usage is TRBV19 and J usage is TRBJ2-7; possible D gene TRBD2, 5 bases. This CDR3 has 15 amino acids. V was clipped by 2 bases and J by 2 bases, with 13 bases between them. CDR1 is LNHDA, CDR2 SQIVND, per germline (reference sequence). The CDR3 DNA follows: TGTGCCAGTAGTATAACGAGGACGGGGACCTACGAGCAGTACTTC. Translation gives CASSITRTGTYEQYF.

The rearrangement links TRBV6-4 to TRBJ2-2; 11 bases line up with TRBD2. This CDR3 has 16 residues. CDR1 MRHNA and CDR2 SNTAGT come from the germline V gene. V was pared by 6 bases and J by 2 bases, with 5 bases of the junction left unmatched. The CDR3 coding sequence is TGTGCCAGCAGCCCCGGGACTAGCGGCAACACCGGGGAGCTGTTTTTT. Amino acid sequence: CASSPGTSGNTGELFF.